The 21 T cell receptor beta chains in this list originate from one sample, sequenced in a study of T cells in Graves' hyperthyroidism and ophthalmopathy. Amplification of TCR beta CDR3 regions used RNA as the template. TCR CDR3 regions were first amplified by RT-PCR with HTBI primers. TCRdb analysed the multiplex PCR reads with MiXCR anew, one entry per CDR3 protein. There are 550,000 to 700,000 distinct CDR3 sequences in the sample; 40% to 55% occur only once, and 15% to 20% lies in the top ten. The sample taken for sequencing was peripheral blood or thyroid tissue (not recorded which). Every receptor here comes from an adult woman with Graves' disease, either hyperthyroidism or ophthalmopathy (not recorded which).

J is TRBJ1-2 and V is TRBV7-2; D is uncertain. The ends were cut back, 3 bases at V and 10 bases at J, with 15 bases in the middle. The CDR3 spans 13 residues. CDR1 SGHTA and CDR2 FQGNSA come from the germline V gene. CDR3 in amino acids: CASSLVAGYDYTF. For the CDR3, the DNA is TGTGCCAGCAGCTTGGTTGCGGGCTACGACTACACCTTC.

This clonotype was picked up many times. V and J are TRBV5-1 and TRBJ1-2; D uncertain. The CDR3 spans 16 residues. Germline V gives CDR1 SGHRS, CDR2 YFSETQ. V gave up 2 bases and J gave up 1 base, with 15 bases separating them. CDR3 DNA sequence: TGCGCCAGCAGCTTCGACACCCTTTACTTTAACTATGGCTACACCTTC. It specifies CASSFDTLYFNYGYTF.

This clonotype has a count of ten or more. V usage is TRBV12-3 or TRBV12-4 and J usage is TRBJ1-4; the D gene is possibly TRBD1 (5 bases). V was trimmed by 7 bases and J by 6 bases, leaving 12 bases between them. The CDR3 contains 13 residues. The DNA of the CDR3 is TGTGCCAGCAACAAGGACACTCATGAAAAACTGTTTTTT. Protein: CASNKDTHEKLFF.

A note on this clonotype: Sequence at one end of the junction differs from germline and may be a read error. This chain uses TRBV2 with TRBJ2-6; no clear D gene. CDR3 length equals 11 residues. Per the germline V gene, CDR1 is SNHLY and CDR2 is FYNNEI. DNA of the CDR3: TGTGCCAGCAGTGAGCTAGTTTCTGAAGCTTTC. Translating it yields CASSELVSEAF. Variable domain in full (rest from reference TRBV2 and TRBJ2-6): EPEVTQTPSHQVTQMGQEVILRCVPISNHLYFYWYRQILGQKVEFLVSFYNNEISEKSEIFDDQFSVERPDGSNFTLKIRSTKLEDSAMYFCASSELVSEAFGAGSRLTVL.

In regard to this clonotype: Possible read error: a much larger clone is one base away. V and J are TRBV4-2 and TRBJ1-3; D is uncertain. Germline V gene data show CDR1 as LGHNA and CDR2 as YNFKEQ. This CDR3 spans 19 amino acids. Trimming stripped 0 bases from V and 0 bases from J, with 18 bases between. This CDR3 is CASSQERYEYSHSGNTIYF. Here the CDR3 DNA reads TGTGCCAGCAGCCAAGAACGGTACGAGTACAGCCACTCTGGAAACACCATATATTTT.

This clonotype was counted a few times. This CDR3 reads CATRRQPTEKLFF. DNA of the CDR3: TGTGCCACCAGACGACAGCCGACTGAAAAACTGTTTTTT. This sequence joins TRBV15 and TRBJ1-4; D is possibly TRBD1 (5 bases). The CDR3 is made up of 13 amino acids. Germline-derived CDR1 and CDR2 are LNHNV and YYDKDF (reference sequence). Trimming cost V 6 bases and J 7 bases, with 12 bases left between them.

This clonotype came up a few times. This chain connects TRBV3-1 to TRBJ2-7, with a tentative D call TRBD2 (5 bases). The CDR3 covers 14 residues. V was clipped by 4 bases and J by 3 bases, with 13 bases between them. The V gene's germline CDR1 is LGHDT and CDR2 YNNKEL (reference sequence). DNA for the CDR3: TGTGCCAGCAGCCTAGCGAGCTCCTACTACGAGCAGTACTTC. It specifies CASSLASSYYEQYF.

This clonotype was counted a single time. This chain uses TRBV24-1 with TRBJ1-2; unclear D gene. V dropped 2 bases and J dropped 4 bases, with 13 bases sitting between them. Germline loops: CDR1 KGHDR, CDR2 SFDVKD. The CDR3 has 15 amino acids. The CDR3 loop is CATSDSRGSFYGYTF. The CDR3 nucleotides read TGTGCCACCAGTGATTCGAGAGGGAGTTTCTATGGCTACACCTTC.

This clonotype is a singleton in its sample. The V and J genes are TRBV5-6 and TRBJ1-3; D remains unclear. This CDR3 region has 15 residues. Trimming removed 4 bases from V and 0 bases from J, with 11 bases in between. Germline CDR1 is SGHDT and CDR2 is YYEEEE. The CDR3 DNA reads TGTGCCAGCAGCCGTGACCGTATCTCTGGAAACACCATATATTTT. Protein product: CASSRDRISGNTIYF. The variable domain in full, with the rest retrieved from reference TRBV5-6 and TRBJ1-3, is DAGVTQSPTHLIKTRGQQVTLRCSPKSGHDTVSWYQQALGQGPQFIFQYYEEEERQRGNFPDRFSGHQFPNYSSELNVNALLLGDSALYLCASSRDRISGNTIYFGEGSWLTVV.

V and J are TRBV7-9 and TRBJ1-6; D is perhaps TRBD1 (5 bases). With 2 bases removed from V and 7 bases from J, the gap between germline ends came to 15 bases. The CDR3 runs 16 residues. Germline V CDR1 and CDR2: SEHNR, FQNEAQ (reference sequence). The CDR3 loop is CASSLSPGLGNSPLHF. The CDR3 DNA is TGTGCCAGCAGCTTATCCCCGGGACTGGGGAATTCACCCCTCCACTTT.

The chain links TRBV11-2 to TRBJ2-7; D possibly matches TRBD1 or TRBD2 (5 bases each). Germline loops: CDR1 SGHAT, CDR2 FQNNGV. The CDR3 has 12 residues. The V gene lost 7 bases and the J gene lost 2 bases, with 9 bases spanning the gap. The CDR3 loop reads CASNMGAYEQYF. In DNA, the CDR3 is TGTGCCAGCAACATGGGGGCCTACGAGCAGTACTTC.

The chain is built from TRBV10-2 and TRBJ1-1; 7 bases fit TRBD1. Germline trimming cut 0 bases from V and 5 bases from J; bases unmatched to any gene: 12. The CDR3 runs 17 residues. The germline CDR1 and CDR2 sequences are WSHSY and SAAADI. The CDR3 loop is CASSESQGRDSGTEAFF. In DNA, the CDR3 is TGCGCCAGCAGTGAGTCACAGGGACGGGACAGCGGAACTGAAGCTTTCTTT.

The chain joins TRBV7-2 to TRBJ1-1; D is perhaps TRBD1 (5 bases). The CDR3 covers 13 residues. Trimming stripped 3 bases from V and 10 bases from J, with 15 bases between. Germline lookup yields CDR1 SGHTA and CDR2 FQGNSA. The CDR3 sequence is CASSLRMGGAAFF. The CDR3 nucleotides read TGTGCCAGCAGCTTGAGGATGGGCGGGGCAGCTTTCTTT.

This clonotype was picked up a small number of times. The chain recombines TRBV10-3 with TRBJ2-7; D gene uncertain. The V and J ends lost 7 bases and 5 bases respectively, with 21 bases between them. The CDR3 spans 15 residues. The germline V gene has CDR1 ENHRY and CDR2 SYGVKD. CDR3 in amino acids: CAIKSQLPPPHEQYF. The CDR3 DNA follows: TGTGCCATCAAGTCCCAGCTTCCCCCCCCCCACGAGCAGTACTTC.

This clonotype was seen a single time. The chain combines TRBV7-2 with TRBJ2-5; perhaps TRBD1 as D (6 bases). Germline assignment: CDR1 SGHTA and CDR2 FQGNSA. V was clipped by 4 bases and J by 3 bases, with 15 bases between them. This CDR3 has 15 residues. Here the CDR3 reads CASSSGDQTKETQYF. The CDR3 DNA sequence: TGTGCCAGCAGCTCAGGGGACCAAACGAAAGAGACCCAGTACTTC.

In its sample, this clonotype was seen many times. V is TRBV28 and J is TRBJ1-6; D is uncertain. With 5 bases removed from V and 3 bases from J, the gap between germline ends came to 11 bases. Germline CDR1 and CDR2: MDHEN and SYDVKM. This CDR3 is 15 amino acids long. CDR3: CASSPPRGYNSPLHF. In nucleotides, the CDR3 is TGTGCCAGCAGTCCCCCCCGAGGCTATAATTCACCCCTCCACTTT.

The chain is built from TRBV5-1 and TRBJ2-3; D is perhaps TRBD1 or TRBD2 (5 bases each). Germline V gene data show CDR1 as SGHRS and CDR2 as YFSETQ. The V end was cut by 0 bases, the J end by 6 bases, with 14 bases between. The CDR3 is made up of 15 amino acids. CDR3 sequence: CASSLVERGVDTQYF. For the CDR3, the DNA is TGCGCCAGCAGCTTGGTTGAGCGAGGGGTCGATACGCAGTATTTT.

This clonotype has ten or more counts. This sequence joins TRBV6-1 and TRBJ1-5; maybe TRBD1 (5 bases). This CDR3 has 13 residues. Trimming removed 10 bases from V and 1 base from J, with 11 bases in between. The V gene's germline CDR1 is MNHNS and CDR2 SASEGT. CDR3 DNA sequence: TGTGCCACCGGGACGGGGAGCAATCAGCCCCAGCATTTT. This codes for CATGTGSNQPQHF.

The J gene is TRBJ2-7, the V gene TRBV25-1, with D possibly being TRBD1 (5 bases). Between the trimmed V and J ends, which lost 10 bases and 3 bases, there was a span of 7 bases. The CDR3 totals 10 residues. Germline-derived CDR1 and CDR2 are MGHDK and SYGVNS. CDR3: CATTDYEQYF. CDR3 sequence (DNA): TGTGCCACGACAGACTACGAGCAGTACTTC.

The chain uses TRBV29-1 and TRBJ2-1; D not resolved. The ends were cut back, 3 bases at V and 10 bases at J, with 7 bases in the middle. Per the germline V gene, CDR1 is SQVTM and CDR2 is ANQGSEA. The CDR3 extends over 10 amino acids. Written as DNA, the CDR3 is TGCAGCGTTGATTTCCGGGAGCAGTTCTTC. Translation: CSVDFREQFF.

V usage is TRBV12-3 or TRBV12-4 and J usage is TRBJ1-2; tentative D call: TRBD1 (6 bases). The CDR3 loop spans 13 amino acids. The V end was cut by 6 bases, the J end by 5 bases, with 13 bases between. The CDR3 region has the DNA TGTGCCAGCAGGGACAGCTTTGGGTATGGCTACACCTTC. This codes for CASRDSFGYGYTF.